This TCR beta chain was retrieved from a study of T cell repertoires in cytomegalovirus infection. On the study more broadly: TCR beta signatures that were public indicated CMV infection and matching HLA type.

TCRdb analysed the reads with MiXCR anew, one entry per CDR3 protein. Among some 920,000 distinct CDR3 sequences listed, approximately 31% were seen once. V lost 4 bases, J lost 3 bases, and 7 bases stayed unmatched. Germline V CDR1 and CDR2: SGHVS, FNYEAQ. The CDR3 consists of 16 residues. This clonotype came up a few times. Its antigen is still unknown. This chain links TRBV7-6 with TRBJ2-7; TRBD1 matches at 12 bases. The TCR originated in a human donor in good health (CMV status not recorded). Some clones in this sample may be carry-over from other donors' samples. This specimen consisted of cultured CD8+ T cells from PBMCs, obtained from culture after CMV antigen stimulation. In DNA form, the CDR3 reads TGTGCCAGCAGCTGGGACAGGGGGCTCAGGATCTACGAGCAGTACTTC. Translated: CASSWDRGLRIYEQYF.